The entry below describes one TCR beta chain. The antigen is undetermined. The source of the sample is a study of blood T cells in healthy people across ages. At the level of the study: About one barcoded beta molecule was captured per two T cells (by template switching). Study-level findings and limits: Diversity was estimated from one million T cells, and these estimates were considered underestimates. Relative to aged donors, long-lived donors carried more naive CD4+ cells and displayed higher diversity. Measured against age, TCR beta diversity per million T cells decreased in a roughly linear manner.

This CDR3 region has 14 residues. With 4 bases clipped from V and 1 base from J, the junction kept 3 bases outside the gene matches. Germline values: CDR1 SGHRS, CDR2 YFSETQ. Then a second PCR, running roughly 7 to 12 cycles, was carried out with a sample-barcoded 5' primer and a J-beta primer mix. MiXCR, run by TCRdb on the 5' RACE reads, gives a single entry per CDR3 protein. Of about 380,000 distinct CDR3 sequences in the sample, 45% to 60% were seen once. The sample consisted of blood. This receptor was identified in a man aged 55 to 70 in good health. The V gene is TRBV5-1, the J gene TRBJ2-5; TRBD2 agrees at 8 bases. This CDR3 reads CASSRAGGQETQYF. DNA for the CDR3: TGCGCCAGCAGCCGTGCGGGGGGCCAAGAGACCCAGTACTTC.